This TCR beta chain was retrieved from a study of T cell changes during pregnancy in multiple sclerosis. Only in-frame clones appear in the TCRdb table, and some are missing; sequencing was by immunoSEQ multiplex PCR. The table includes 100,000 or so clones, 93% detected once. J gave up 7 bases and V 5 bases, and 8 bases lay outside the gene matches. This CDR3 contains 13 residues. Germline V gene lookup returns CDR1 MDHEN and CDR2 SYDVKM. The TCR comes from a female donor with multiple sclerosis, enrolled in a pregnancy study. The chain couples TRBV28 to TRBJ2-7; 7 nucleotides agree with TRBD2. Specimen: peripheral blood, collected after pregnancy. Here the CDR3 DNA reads TGTGCCAGCAGTCGACCCACTAGCGAGGAGCAGTACTTC. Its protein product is CASSRPTSEEQYF. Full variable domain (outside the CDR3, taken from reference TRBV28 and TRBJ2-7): DVKVTQSSRYLVKRTGEKVFLECVQDMDHENMFWYRQDPGLGLRLIYFSYDVKMKEKGDIPEGYSVSREKKERFSLILESASTNQTSMYLCASSRPTSEEQYFGPGTRLTVT.